These 22 T cell receptor beta chains were sequenced from one sample in a study of T-cell reconstitution after alpha-beta-depleted transplantation in children. For TCRbeta, the library was prepared with unique molecular identifiers. From the PCR reads, TCRdb called clonotypes with MiXCR, one entry per CDR3 protein. The sample contains just under 550,000 distinct CDR3 sequences, roughly 18% of which appear only once. Sample: PBMCs from the stem cell graft donor, taken from the stem cell graft. All receptors derive from a human donor who donated a stem cell graft to a child with acute lymphoblastic leukemia.

This clonotype showed up just a few times. The chain has TRBV5-1 and TRBJ2-4, with 8 bases that match TRBD2. Germline CDR1 SGHRS, CDR2 YFSETQ. The CDR3 sequence is 18 residues long. Losses at the gene ends were 4 bases for V and 6 bases for J; bases not matched to a gene: 18. In nucleotides, the CDR3 is TGCGCCAGCAGCCTGAAGGTTGGTAGCGGGAATTACGGAAACATTCAGTACTTC. Translation gives CASSLKVGSGNYGNIQYF.

This clonotype showed up just a few times. The J gene is TRBJ2-6, the V gene TRBV9; the D is unclear. Trimming left V 7 bases short and J 1 base short, with 15 bases between. Germline V CDR1 and CDR2: SGDLS, YYNGEE. CDR3 length equals 16 residues. CDR3 region: CASDGNIVSGANVLTF. DNA for the CDR3: TGTGCCAGCGACGGCAATATTGTTTCTGGGGCCAACGTCCTGACTTTC.

This clonotype was seen a handful of times. This rearrangement joins TRBV9 to TRBJ2-1; unclear D gene. The V gene's germline CDR1 is SGDLS and CDR2 YYNGEE. CDR3 length: 14 amino acids. Trimming took off 0 bases at V and 5 bases at J, with 9 bases between the two ends. The CDR3 loop reads CASSVVGSNNEQFF. The CDR3 DNA is TGTGCCAGCAGCGTAGTGGGTAGCAACAATGAGCAGTTCTTC.

This clonotype has ten or more counts. The gene calls are TRBV5-1 and TRBJ1-2; D is undetermined. The V end lost 0 bases, the J end lost 4 bases, and 10 bases lay between the germline ends. The CDR3 is 14 residues long. Germline V gene data show CDR1 as SGHRS and CDR2 as YFSETQ. The CDR3 spells CASSLVDGIYGYTF. The DNA of the CDR3 is TGCGCCAGCAGCTTGGTTGACGGCATCTATGGCTACACCTTC.

The chain uses TRBV4-1 and TRBJ2-7, with D tentatively TRBD1 or TRBD2 (5 bases each). The CDR3 has 16 residues. The ends were cut back, 0 bases at V and 0 bases at J, with 12 bases in the middle. Looked up from germline, CDR1 is MGHRA and CDR2 is YSYEKL. DNA of the CDR3: TGCGCCAGCAGCCAAGATAACGGGACCCCCTCCTACGAGCAGTACTTC. It specifies CASSQDNGTPSYEQYF.

In its sample, this clonotype was seen a few times. The chain joins TRBV10-3 to TRBJ2-5, with 8 nucleotides matching TRBD1. Germline V lookup: CDR1 ENHRY, CDR2 SYGVKD. This CDR3 region has 14 residues. The V segment lost 4 bases and the J segment 5 bases; nucleotides outside the gene matches: 6. The CDR3 here is CAISVDRGSETQYF. CDR3 DNA sequence: TGTGCCATCAGTGTAGACAGGGGCTCTGAGACCCAGTACTTC.

The CDR3 here is CSVIAGDNEQYF. The CDR3 DNA is TGCAGTGTCATTGCGGGAGATAACGAGCAGTACTTC. This chain links TRBV20-1 with TRBJ2-7; 7 nucleotides line up with TRBD2. This CDR3 comprises 12 residues. Germline trimming cut 7 bases from V and 5 bases from J; bases unmatched to any gene: 8. From germline, CDR1 is DFQATT and CDR2 SNEGSKA (reference sequence).

This clonotype was picked up a small number of times. This sequence joins TRBV5-1 and TRBJ2-2; D is tentatively TRBD1 or TRBD2 (6 bases each). This CDR3 contains 16 residues. Germline V CDR1 and CDR2: SGHRS, YFSETQ. V was clipped by 4 bases and J by 0 bases, with 13 bases between them. CDR3: CASSKEGVSNTGELFF. The CDR3 DNA reads as TGCGCCAGCAGCAAGGAGGGGGTTTCGAACACCGGGGAGCTGTTTTTT.

This clonotype was seen a handful of times. The chain combines TRBV9 with TRBJ2-2; D unresolved. This CDR3 is 13 amino acids long. CDR1 and CDR2 from the germline V gene are SGDLS and YYNGEE. The V gene lost 3 bases and the J gene lost 7 bases, with 10 bases spanning the gap. CDR3 residues: CASSADGGGELFF. The CDR3 region has the DNA TGTGCCAGCAGCGCTGACGGCGGCGGGGAGCTGTTTTTT. Full variable domain (outside the CDR3, taken from reference TRBV9 and TRBJ2-2): DSGVTQTPKHLITATGQRVTLRCSPRSGDLSVYWYQQSLDQGLQFLIQYYNGEERAKGNILERFSAQQFPDLHSELNLSSLELGDSALYFCASSADGGGELFFGEGSRLTVL.

The J gene is TRBJ2-3, the V gene TRBV12-3 or TRBV12-4; 8 nucleotides match TRBD2. V gave up 5 bases and J gave up 2 bases; unmatched junction bases: 6. The CDR3 runs to 15 residues. CDR3 sequence (DNA): TGTGCCAGCAGTCCCCACGGACTAGCCACAGATACGCAGTATTTT. This translates into CASSPHGLATDTQYF.

This clonotype turned up a few times. This chain uses TRBV12-3 or TRBV12-4 with TRBJ2-2, with D possibly being TRBD1 or TRBD2 (5 bases each). The CDR3 is 15 amino acids. Trimming cost V 3 bases and J 6 bases, with 14 bases left between them. The CDR3 here is CASSFRGGSPGELFF. The CDR3 DNA is TGTGCCAGCAGTTTCCGTGGGGGTTCCCCCGGGGAGCTGTTTTTT.

The chain couples TRBV12-3 or TRBV12-4 to TRBJ1-5, with D possibly matching TRBD1 (5 bases). The CDR3 has 15 residues. Deletions cut 3 bases from V and 2 bases from J, with 11 bases between. In nucleotides, the CDR3 is TGTGCCAGCAGTTTCGAAGGGGCGGGCAATCAGCCCCAGCATTTT. This gives the protein CASSFEGAGNQPQHF.

The chain has TRBV18 and TRBJ1-1; D remains ambiguous. The CDR3 is made up of 14 amino acids. V was pared by 1 base and J by 4 bases, with 10 bases between. In germline, CDR1 is KGHSH, CDR2 LQKENI. The CDR3 region is CASSPQEAATEAFF. CDR3 nucleotide sequence: TGTGCCAGCTCACCACAAGAAGCGGCCACTGAAGCTTTCTTT.

This clonotype was counted between two and nine times. This rearrangement joins TRBV5-1 to TRBJ2-1; D is tentatively TRBD1 or TRBD2 (5 bases each). This CDR3 region has 16 residues. V was trimmed by 3 bases and J by 6 bases, leaving 19 bases between them. Germline V gene sequence: CDR1 SGHRS, CDR2 YFSETQ. CDR3 protein: CASSSLGLAASNEQFF. The CDR3 region has the DNA TGCGCCAGCAGCTCACTGGGGCTAGCAGCAAGCAATGAGCAGTTCTTC.

The J gene is TRBJ1-5, the V gene TRBV19; 8 nucleotides line up with TRBD1. The V gene's germline CDR1 is LNHDA and CDR2 SQIVND (reference sequence). The length of the CDR3 is 13 residues. J was trimmed by 6 bases and V by 10 bases; bases with no gene match: 8. The CDR3 nucleotides read TGTGCCACCAATGACAGGGGAACTCAGCCCCAGCATTTT. Amino acid sequence: CATNDRGTQPQHF.

The chain couples TRBV11-1 to TRBJ2-7; 9 bases line up with TRBD2. The CDR3 spans 14 residues. Germline loops: CDR1 SGHAT, CDR2 FQDESV (reference sequence). J lost 3 bases, V lost 3 bases, and 3 bases had no gene match. The CDR3, as DNA: TGTGCCAGCAGCTTGACTAGCGGTTTCTACGAGCAGTACTTC. This sequence encodes CASSLTSGFYEQYF.

This clonotype was seen only a few times. This chain uses TRBV20-1 with TRBJ1-1; 7 nucleotides line up with TRBD1. V lost 0 bases, J lost 0 bases, and 10 bases stayed unmatched. The CDR3 spans 17 residues. Germline V gives CDR1 DFQATT, CDR2 SNEGSKA (reference sequence). The CDR3 is CSARDVEGANLNTEAFF. CDR3 sequence (DNA): TGCAGTGCTAGAGATGTCGAGGGGGCCAATCTGAACACTGAAGCTTTCTTT.

This clonotype came up a few times. The genes are TRBV3-1 and TRBJ2-3; 9 nucleotides match TRBD2. V shed 4 bases, J shed 8 bases, and the junction held 13 bases outside the gene matches. Germline assignment: CDR1 LGHDT and CDR2 YNNKEL (reference sequence). The CDR3 is 16 residues long. Written as DNA, the CDR3 is TGTGCCAGCAGCCGTAAGGTGGCGGGGGGGAAAGGTACGCAGTATTTT. As protein: CASSRKVAGGKGTQYF.

The genes are TRBV20-1 and TRBJ2-2; 9 nucleotides line up with TRBD2. Germline V gene lookup returns CDR1 DFQATT and CDR2 SNEGSKA (reference sequence). Trimming at V came to 2 bases and at J to 1 base, leaving 2 bases not matched to a gene. This CDR3 has 15 residues. CDR3 sequence reads: CSARRLAVNTGELFF. The CDR3 nucleotides are TGCAGTGCTAGAAGACTAGCGGTGAACACCGGGGAGCTGTTTTTT.

The sample holds a few counts of this clonotype. The genes are TRBV28 and TRBJ2-7; 9 bases are a match to TRBD1. Germline-derived CDR1 and CDR2 are MDHEN and SYDVKM. The CDR3 extends over 17 amino acids. Trimming took 3 bases from V and 0 from J; bases not matched to a gene: 9. For the CDR3, the DNA is TGTGCCAGCAGTTTGGACAGGGGTAGAGTTTCCTCCTACGAGCAGTACTTC. It translates to CASSLDRGRVSSYEQYF.

The chain recombines TRBV7-9 with TRBJ2-7, with D hard to call. Germline CDR1 and CDR2: SEHNR and FQNEAQ (reference sequence). V was pared by 4 bases and J by 5 bases, with 12 bases between. The CDR3 has 13 residues. CDR3 DNA: TGTGCCAGCAGCTCCCAGATTTGGAACGAGCAGTACTTC. Translated, it gives CASSSQIWNEQYF.

This sequence joins TRBV5-1 and TRBJ2-1; 7 bases align to TRBD1. Per the germline V gene, CDR1 is SGHRS and CDR2 is YFSETQ. This CDR3 contains 19 residues. The V gene end was trimmed by 4 bases and the J gene end by 0 bases; junction bases not matched to a gene: 16. The CDR3 protein is CASSLGLAPGQYSYNEQFF. In DNA form, the CDR3 reads TGCGCCAGCAGCCTAGGATTAGCGCCGGGACAGTACTCCTACAATGAGCAGTTCTTC.